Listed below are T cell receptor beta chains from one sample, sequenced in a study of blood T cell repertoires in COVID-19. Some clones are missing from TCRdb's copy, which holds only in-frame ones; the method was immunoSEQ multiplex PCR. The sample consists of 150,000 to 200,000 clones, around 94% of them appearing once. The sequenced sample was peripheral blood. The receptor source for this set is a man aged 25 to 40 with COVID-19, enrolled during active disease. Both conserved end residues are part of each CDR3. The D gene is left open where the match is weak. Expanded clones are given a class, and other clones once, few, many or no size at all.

CDR3 DNA: TGTGCCAGCAGCTCAATTTTGACAGGGGGCACAGATACGCAGTATTTT
CDR3 protein: CASSSILTGGTDTQYF
J gene: TRBJ2-3
clone size: NA
D gene: TRBD1
V gene: TRBV5-4

CDR3 DNA: TGTGCCAGCAGCTGGGGGGGCAGCTACAATGAGCAGTTCTTC
CDR3 protein: CASSWGGSYNEQFF
J gene: TRBJ2-1
clone size: NA
D gene: NA
V gene: TRBV11-1

CDR3 DNA: TGTGCTAGTGGGCACCCGTTACTAAGCACAGATACGCAGTATTTT
CDR3 protein: CASGHPLLSTDTQYF
J gene: TRBJ2-3
clone size: NA
D gene: NA
V gene: TRBV12-5

CDR3 DNA: TGTGCCAGCAGCACCGCGACAGGGGGTAATGCTGAAGCTTTCTTT
CDR3 protein: CASSTATGGNAEAFF
J gene: TRBJ1-1
clone size: NA
D gene: TRBD1
V gene: TRBV5-4

CDR3 DNA: TGTGCCAGCAGCCACAGGGTTCTGTACGAGCAGTACTTC
CDR3 protein: CASSHRVLYEQYF
J gene: TRBJ2-7
clone size: NA
D gene: NA
V gene: TRBV13

CDR3 DNA: TGTGCCAGCTCACCCGACGGAGAAGTTAATGAAAAACTGTTTTTT
CDR3 protein: CASSPDGEVNEKLFF
J gene: TRBJ1-4
clone size: NA
D gene: NA
V gene: TRBV18

CDR3 DNA: TGTGCCAGCAGTTACCAGTTGACAGAAGATGCCACAGATACGCAGTATTTT
CDR3 protein: CASSYQLTEDATDTQYF
J gene: TRBJ2-3
clone size: NA
D gene: NA
V gene: TRBV6-2/TRBV6-3

CDR3 DNA: TGTGCCAGCTCACCAACTCGGACTAGCGGGGGCCTGAACACCGGGGAGCTGTTTTTT
CDR3 protein: CASSPTRTSGGLNTGELFF
J gene: TRBJ2-2
clone size: NA
D gene: TRBD2
V gene: TRBV18

CDR3 DNA: TGTGCCAGTACCCGCAGGGTGAACACTGAAGCTTTCTTT
CDR3 protein: CASTRRVNTEAFF
J gene: TRBJ1-1
clone size: NA
D gene: NA
V gene: TRBV3-1/TRBV3-2

CDR3 DNA: TGTGCCAGCAGTTTCGCACAGGTCTATGGCTACACCTTC
CDR3 protein: CASSFAQVYGYTF
J gene: TRBJ1-2
clone size: NA
D gene: NA
V gene: TRBV12-3/TRBV12-4

CDR3 DNA: TGTGCCAGCAGCAAAAACAGACAGGAGGTTGAAGCTTTCTTT
CDR3 protein: CASSKNRQEVEAFF
J gene: TRBJ1-1
clone size: NA
D gene: NA
V gene: TRBV7-2

CDR3 DNA: TGTGCCAGCTCACCATTAAAGCGAGCGGGGGTCCACAATGAGCAGTTCTTC
CDR3 protein: CASSPLKRAGVHNEQFF
J gene: TRBJ2-1
clone size: NA
D gene: TRBD2
V gene: TRBV18

CDR3 DNA: TGTGCCAGCTCACCACCTCTTGTAGATACGCAGTATTTT
CDR3 protein: CASSPPLVDTQYF
J gene: TRBJ2-3
clone size: NA
D gene: NA
V gene: TRBV18

CDR3 DNA: TGCGCCAGCAGCCGACTAGCGGGGACCTACAATGAGCAGTTCTTC
CDR3 protein: CASSRLAGTYNEQFF
J gene: TRBJ2-1
clone size: NA
D gene: TRBD2
V gene: TRBV5-1

CDR3 DNA: TGCGCCAGCAGAGAGTCCACAGGGGATCATTCACCCCTCCACTTT
CDR3 protein: CASRESTGDHSPLHF
J gene: TRBJ1-6
clone size: NA
D gene: TRBD1
V gene: TRBV10-2

CDR3 DNA: TGCGCCAGCCAGGAGGTAACGGGACAGGGGGCAGATACGCAGTATTTT
CDR3 protein: CASQEVTGQGADTQYF
J gene: TRBJ2-3
clone size: NA
D gene: TRBD1
V gene: TRBV5-1

CDR3 DNA: TGTGCCAGCAGCCGGAATAGCGGGAGCACAGATACGCAGTATTTT
CDR3 protein: CASSRNSGSTDTQYF
J gene: TRBJ2-3
clone size: NA
D gene: TRBD2
V gene: TRBV11-2

CDR3 DNA: TGCAGCGCAGGGGAAGCCAAAAACATTCAGTACTTC
CDR3 protein: CSAGEAKNIQYF
J gene: TRBJ2-4
clone size: NA
D gene: NA
V gene: TRBV29-1

CDR3 DNA: TGTGCCAGCACCTCCAGGGACAGCTATGGCTACACCTTC
CDR3 protein: CASTSRDSYGYTF
J gene: TRBJ1-2
clone size: few
D gene: TRBD1
V gene: TRBV12-3/TRBV12-4

CDR3 DNA: TGTGCCAGCAGCACGGGGACTAGCTACTCCTACGAGCAGTACTTC
CDR3 protein: CASSTGTSYSYEQYF
J gene: TRBJ2-7
clone size: once
D gene: NA
V gene: TRBV21-1

CDR3 DNA: TGTGCCATCCGGGACAGCAACAATGAGCAGTTCTTC
CDR3 protein: CAIRDSNNEQFF
J gene: TRBJ2-1
clone size: NA
D gene: TRBD1
V gene: TRBV28

CDR3 DNA: TGTGCCAGCAGTAGGCCGACTAGGGGAGAGACCCAGTACTTC
CDR3 protein: CASSRPTRGETQYF
J gene: TRBJ2-5
clone size: NA
D gene: NA
V gene: TRBV6-5

CDR3 DNA: TGTGCCAGCAGTGAACCGGTACTAGCGGGGGCCGGGGTTTACGAGCAGTACTTC
CDR3 protein: CASSEPVLAGAGVYEQYF
J gene: TRBJ2-7
clone size: NA
D gene: TRBD2
V gene: TRBV6-1

CDR3 DNA: TGTGCCAGCAGCGTACACAGGGACCCGAAAACTGAAGCTTTCTTT
CDR3 protein: CASSVHRDPKTEAFF
J gene: TRBJ1-1
clone size: NA
D gene: NA
V gene: TRBV5-4

CDR3 DNA: TGCGCCAGCGGACCGGGCGGGTACTATGGCTACACCTTC
CDR3 protein: CASGPGGYYGYTF
J gene: TRBJ1-2
clone size: NA
D gene: NA
V gene: TRBV10-2

CDR3 DNA: TGTGCCAGCAGGAGAACGCAGGGCGGTGAAAAACTGTTTTTT
CDR3 protein: CASRRTQGGEKLFF
J gene: TRBJ1-4
clone size: NA
D gene: NA
V gene: TRBV27

CDR3 DNA: TGTGCCAGCTCACCGTCTGAGGTCACCCAGTACTTC
CDR3 protein: CASSPSEVTQYF
J gene: TRBJ2-5
clone size: NA
D gene: NA
V gene: TRBV18

CDR3 DNA: TGTGCCAGCAGCGTAGGACTAGCGGGGACGTACCAAGAGACCCAGTACTTC
CDR3 protein: CASSVGLAGTYQETQYF
J gene: TRBJ2-5
clone size: NA
D gene: TRBD2
V gene: TRBV9

CDR3 DNA: TGTGCCACCAGTGAATCAACTACAGGGGGCTGGAAGACCCAGTACTTC
CDR3 protein: CATSESTTGGWKTQYF
J gene: TRBJ2-5
clone size: NA
D gene: TRBD1
V gene: TRBV24-1

CDR3 DNA: TGTGCCAGCTCACCACGGGTAGCGGGGTACACAGATACGCAGTATTTT
CDR3 protein: CASSPRVAGYTDTQYF
J gene: TRBJ2-3
clone size: NA
D gene: TRBD2
V gene: TRBV18

CDR3 DNA: TGCGCCAGCAGCTTGGCCGGAGTGGCCACAGATACGCAGTATTTT
CDR3 protein: CASSLAGVATDTQYF
J gene: TRBJ2-3
clone size: once
D gene: NA
V gene: TRBV5-1

CDR3 DNA: TGTGCCACCAGTCAACAGGGGTATGGCTACACCTTC
CDR3 protein: CATSQQGYGYTF
J gene: TRBJ1-2
clone size: NA
D gene: TRBD1
V gene: TRBV24-1

CDR3 DNA: TGTGCCAGCAGTGGAACTAGCGGGGGGGGCACAGATACGCAGTATTTT
CDR3 protein: CASSGTSGGGTDTQYF
J gene: TRBJ2-3
clone size: NA
D gene: TRBD2
V gene: TRBV6-1

CDR3 DNA: TGTGCCAGCAGCGGCCCGACAGGGGGGAACTATGGCTACACCTTC
CDR3 protein: CASSGPTGGNYGYTF
J gene: TRBJ1-2
clone size: NA
D gene: TRBD1
V gene: TRBV5-4

CDR3 DNA: TGTGCCAGCAGTGAAATCAGACTAGCGGGGGCCTCTAGCACAGATACGCAGTATTTT
CDR3 protein: CASSEIRLAGASSTDTQYF
J gene: TRBJ2-3
clone size: NA
D gene: TRBD2
V gene: TRBV6-1

CDR3 DNA: TGTGCCAGCAGTCCGCAAGGGGGCTATGGCTACACCTTC
CDR3 protein: CASSPQGGYGYTF
J gene: TRBJ1-2
clone size: NA
D gene: NA
V gene: TRBV12-3/TRBV12-4

CDR3 DNA: TGTGCCACACAGGACAGGGTAAAGATAGGGCAAGAGACCCAGTACTTC
CDR3 protein: CATQDRVKIGQETQYF
J gene: TRBJ2-5
clone size: NA
D gene: TRBD1
V gene: TRBV19

CDR3 DNA: TGTGCCAGCAGCTCTGGGACAGGGGTTACTGGGGCCAACGTCCTGACTTTC
CDR3 protein: CASSSGTGVTGANVLTF
J gene: TRBJ2-6
clone size: NA
D gene: TRBD1
V gene: TRBV5-5

CDR3 DNA: TGTGCCAGCAGTTTTGGACAGGAGTATGGCTACACCTTC
CDR3 protein: CASSFGQEYGYTF
J gene: TRBJ1-2
clone size: NA
D gene: TRBD1
V gene: TRBV6-5